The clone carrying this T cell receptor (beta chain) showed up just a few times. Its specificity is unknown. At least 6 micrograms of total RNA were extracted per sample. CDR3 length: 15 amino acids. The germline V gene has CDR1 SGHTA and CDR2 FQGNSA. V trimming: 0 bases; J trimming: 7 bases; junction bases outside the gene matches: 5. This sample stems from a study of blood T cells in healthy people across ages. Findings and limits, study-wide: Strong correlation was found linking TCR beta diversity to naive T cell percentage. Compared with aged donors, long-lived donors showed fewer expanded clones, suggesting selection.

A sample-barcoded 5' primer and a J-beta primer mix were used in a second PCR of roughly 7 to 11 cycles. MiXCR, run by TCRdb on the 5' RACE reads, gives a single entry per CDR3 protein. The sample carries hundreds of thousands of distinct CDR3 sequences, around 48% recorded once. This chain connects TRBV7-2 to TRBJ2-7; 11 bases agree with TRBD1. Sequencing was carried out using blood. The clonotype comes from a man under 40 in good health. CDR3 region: CASSLAGQGAGEQYF. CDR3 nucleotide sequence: TGTGCCAGCAGCTTAGCCGGACAGGGGGCTGGTGAGCAGTACTTC.